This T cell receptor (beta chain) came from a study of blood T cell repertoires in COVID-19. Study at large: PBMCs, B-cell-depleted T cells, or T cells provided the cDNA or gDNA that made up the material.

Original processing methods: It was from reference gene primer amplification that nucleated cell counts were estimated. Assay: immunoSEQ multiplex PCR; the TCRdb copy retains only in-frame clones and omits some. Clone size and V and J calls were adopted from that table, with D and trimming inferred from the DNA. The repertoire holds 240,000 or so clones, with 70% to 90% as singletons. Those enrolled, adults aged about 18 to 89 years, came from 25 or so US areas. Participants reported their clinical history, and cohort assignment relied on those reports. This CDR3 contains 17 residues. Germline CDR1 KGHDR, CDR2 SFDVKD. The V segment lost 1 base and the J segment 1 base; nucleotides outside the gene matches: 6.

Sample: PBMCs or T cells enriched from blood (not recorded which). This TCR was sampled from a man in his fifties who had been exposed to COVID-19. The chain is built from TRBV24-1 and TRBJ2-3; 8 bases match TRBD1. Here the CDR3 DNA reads TGTGCCACCAGTGATTTTTTCGGACAGGGAGGCACAGATACGCAGTATTTT. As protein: CATSDFFGQGGTDTQYF.